The rows below give T cell receptor beta chains drawn from one sample of a study of shared clonotypes between healthy human individuals. Sequencing used immunoSEQ multiplex PCR; TCRdb keeps in-frame clones, though not all of them. The sample includes over a million clones, approximately 98.5% of them seen just once. What was sequenced was naive CD4+ T cells sorted from blood. These TCRs come from a man younger than 40 in good health. Both conserved end residues are part of each CDR3.

TRBJ2-2 TRBV9 CASSVAGRGAGELFF
TRBJ1-2 TRBV5-4 CASSHSWGDNYGYTF
TRBJ1-5 TRBV6-5 CASSYSRNQPQHF
TRBJ1-2 TRBV27 CASSLQPNYGYTF
TRBJ2-7 TRBV4-1 CASSQVGTGDYEQYF
TRBJ1-1 TRBV5-4 CASSLEPLNTEAFF
TRBJ2-2 TRBV5-1 CASSLDRRTEPNTGELFF
TRBJ2-3 TRBV7-9 CANTSVGGTKYF
TRBJ2-3 TRBV6-6 CASMQRGSTDTQYF
TRBJ1-3 TRBV18 CASSAGQADSGNTIYF
TRBJ2-2 TRBV4-2 CASSQVLAGVGNTGELFF
TRBJ2-3 TRBV5-6 CANSGSSASTDTQYF
TRBJ2-7 TRBV2 CASSDRTGGEQYF
TRBJ2-1 TRBV4-1 CASSQEGSRLAGSNEQFF
TRBJ1-1 TRBV5-4 CASSLVGDTEAFF
TRBJ2-1 TRBV6-5 CASSRQPSSYNEQFF
TRBJ1-3 TRBV28 CASSLRLGSAGNTIYF
TRBJ2-3 TRBV28 CASSGARDTQYF
TRBJ2-7 TRBV6-5 CASSYALQGSEQYF
TRBJ2-1 TRBV6-5 CASSYHWTSGNNEQFF
TRBJ2-5 TRBV6-1 CASRHRPSEFETQYF
TRBJ1-2 TRBV10-3 CAISPDRNYGYTF
TRBJ2-1 TRBV5-1 CASSLTGTHEQFF
TRBJ2-3 TRBV9 CASNAQIGPQYF
TRBJ1-3 TRBV27 CASSPGQGQGNTIYF
TRBJ1-1 TRBV4-3 CASSQARNTEAFF
TRBJ2-2 TRBV10-3 CATKSTGTATGELFF
TRBJ1-4 TRBV29-1 CSVGGHQDNEKLFF
TRBJ2-7 TRBV7-2 CASSSGLAGVRLYEQYF